Presented here are 14 T cell receptor beta chains from one specimen sequenced in a study of beta chain features in type 1 diabetes. The sequenced template was cDNA made from the entire isolated RNA. Here immunoSEQ multiplex PCR was the method, and the copy in TCRdb shows in-frame clones only, minus some. The sample contains 200,000 to 250,000 clones, 27% of which appear only once. Sequenced material: central memory CD4+ T cells from blood. The receptors come from a man under 40 in good health.

This clone was counted only a few times. This chain links TRBV30 with TRBJ2-7, with D possibly being TRBD1 (6 bases). In germline, CDR1 is GTSNPN, CDR2 SVGIG (reference sequence). The CDR3 sequence is 13 residues long. With 3 bases removed from V and 2 bases from J, the gap between germline ends came to 11 bases. The CDR3 sequence is CAWRGDRPYEQYF. The DNA of the CDR3 is TGTGCCTGGAGGGGAGACAGGCCCTACGAGCAGTACTTC.

V gene TRBV29-1 combines with J gene TRBJ1-1; no definite D call. The germline CDR1 and CDR2 sequences are SQVTM and ANQGSEA. Trimming left V 4 bases short and J 1 base short, with 10 bases between. The CDR3 consists of 13 residues. CDR3 region: CSVASSGNTEAFF. The CDR3 DNA is TGCAGCGTTGCCAGCTCCGGGAACACTGAAGCTTTCTTT. Based on the CDR3 plus reference TRBV29-1 and TRBJ1-1, the full variable domain is SAVISQKPSRDICQRGTSLTIQCQVDSQVTMMFWYRQQPGQSLTLIATANQGSEATYESGFVIDKFPISRPNLTFSTLTVSNMSPEDSSIYLCSVASSGNTEAFFGQGTRLTVV.

In its sample, this clone was seen a few times. The V gene is TRBV19, the J gene TRBJ2-7, with D tentatively TRBD2 (6 bases). Trimming removed 8 bases from V and 5 bases from J, with 13 bases in between. Per the germline V gene, CDR1 is LNHDA and CDR2 is SQIVND (reference sequence). This CDR3 is built from 12 residues. The CDR3 coding sequence is TGTGCCAGTGGGGGGAGTTACGACGAGCAGTACTTC. This gives the protein CASGGSYDEQYF.

J is TRBJ2-1 and V is TRBV5-4, with TRBD2 matching over 7 bases. The junction had 4 bases not matched to a gene; V was cut back by 4 bases and J by 0 bases. The germline CDR1 and CDR2 sequences are SGHNT and YYREEE (reference sequence). The CDR3 is 15 amino acids. The CDR3 nucleotides are TGTGCCAGCAGCAGACGGACTAGCTCCTACAATGAGCAGTTCTTC. Protein product: CASSRRTSSYNEQFF.

This clone was recorded at least ten times. Other DNA sequences in this specimen translate into the identical CDR3. The chain uses TRBV18 and TRBJ2-7; no clear D. This CDR3 contains 13 residues. From germline, CDR1 is KGHSH and CDR2 LQKENI. The V gene lost 3 bases and the J gene lost 1 base, with 7 bases spanning the gap. This CDR3 is CASSPGRSYEQYF. The CDR3 nucleotides read TGTGCCAGCTCACCTGGACGGTCCTACGAGCAGTACTTC.

This rearrangement joins TRBV30 to TRBJ2-3, with 7 bases matching TRBD2. Trimming removed 1 base from V and 0 bases from J; junction bases left unmatched: 7. This CDR3 spans 16 amino acids. The germline V gene encodes CDR1 GTSNPN and CDR2 SVGIG (reference sequence). This chain's CDR3 is CAWSDPAGTSTDTQYF. In nucleotides, the CDR3 is TGTGCCTGGAGTGACCCAGCGGGGACTAGCACAGATACGCAGTATTTT. Filled out from reference TRBV30 and TRBJ2-3, the complete variable domain reads SQTIHQWPATLVQPVGSPLSLECTVEGTSNPNLYWYRQAAGRGLQLLFYSVGIGQISSEVPQNLSASRPQDRQFILSSKKLLLSDSGFYLCAWSDPAGTSTDTQYFGPGTRLTVL.

J is TRBJ2-1 and V is TRBV6-5; no clear D. CDR3 length: 13 residues. Trimming left V 7 bases short and J 8 bases short, with 15 bases between. The germline V gene has CDR1 MNHEY and CDR2 SVGAGI. The CDR3 DNA is TGTGCCAGCAATACCGGGTTTGGAGATGAGCAGTTCTTC. Translation: CASNTGFGDEQFF.

This chain joins TRBV7-2 and TRBJ2-5; TRBD2 matches at 7 bases. CDR3 length equals 15 residues. Germline-derived CDR1 and CDR2 are SGHTA and FQGNSA. V trimming: 4 bases; J trimming: 1 base; junction bases outside the gene matches: 6. DNA for the CDR3: TGTGCCAGCAGCTATCAGGGAGGGCGCCAAGAGACCCAGTACTTC. It specifies CASSYQGGRQETQYF.

In its sample, this clone was seen once. The genes are TRBV5-1 and TRBJ1-1; maybe TRBD1 (5 bases). Germline CDR1 reads SGHRS; CDR2 reads YFSETQ. Deletions cut 0 bases from V and 7 bases from J, with 7 bases between. The CDR3 length is 12 residues. CDR3 DNA: TGCGCCAGCAGCTTGGGACAGAGTGAAGCTTTCTTT. It is translated as CASSLGQSEAFF.

The chain is built from TRBV5-6 and TRBJ2-3; 9 positions match TRBD1. Germline CDR1 reads SGHDT; CDR2 reads YYEEEE. J gave up 1 base and V 0 bases, and 6 bases lay outside the gene matches. CDR3 size: 17 residues. The CDR3 nucleotides read TGTGCCAGCAGCTTGGGGGCGGACAGGGGAGGCACAGATACGCAGTATTTT. Its translation: CASSLGADRGGTDTQYF. Full variable domain (missing parts from reference TRBV5-6 and TRBJ2-3): DAGVTQSPTHLIKTRGQQVTLRCSPKSGHDTVSWYQQALGQGPQFIFQYYEEEERQRGNFPDRFSGHQFPNYSSELNVNALLLGDSALYLCASSLGADRGGTDTQYFGPGTRLTVL.

J is TRBJ1-1 and V is TRBV5-1; 8 bases line up with TRBD1. V lost 1 base to trimming and J lost 4 bases; unmatched junction nucleotides: 3. The CDR3 runs 14 residues. CDR1 is SGHRS, CDR2 YFSETQ, per germline. CDR3 coding DNA: TGCGCCAGCAGCTTGACTACAGGGGGCACTGAAGCTTTCTTT. It translates to CASSLTTGGTEAFF.

The table lists this clone with a few counts. V gene TRBV18 combines with J gene TRBJ2-7; TRBD2 aligns across 11 bases. This CDR3 comprises 13 residues. CDR1 and CDR2 (germline): KGHSH, LQKENI. The V gene end was trimmed by 4 bases and the J gene end by 4 bases; junction bases not matched to a gene: 0. The CDR3 DNA is TGTGCCAGCTCACGGACTAGCGGGTACGAGCAGTACTTC. It encodes CASSRTSGYEQYF.

This clone is a singleton in its sample. The chain combines TRBV7-9 with TRBJ1-1; D gene ambiguous. The CDR3 has 14 residues. The germline CDR1 and CDR2 sequences are SEHNR and FQNEAQ (reference sequence). V lost 1 base and J lost 5, with 11 bases in between. CDR3 in amino acids: CASSLDLAGTEAFF. In nucleotides, the CDR3 is TGTGCCAGCAGCTTAGACCTGGCGGGGACTGAAGCTTTCTTT.

The genes are TRBV9 and TRBJ1-1; no firm D call. The V end was cut by 3 bases, the J end by 0 bases, with 12 bases between. The CDR3 runs to 15 residues. From germline, CDR1 is SGDLS and CDR2 YYNGEE. This CDR3 is CASSAQVQMNTEAFF. DNA of the CDR3: TGTGCCAGCAGCGCCCAGGTTCAGATGAACACTGAAGCTTTCTTT.